Listed here are 14 T cell receptor beta chains from one sample, sequenced in a study of cytomegalovirus exposure and HLA in healthy donors. PCR was performed using 60 Vbeta and 13 Jbeta primers. Clones were read by immunoSEQ multiplex PCR, and TCRdb kept only the in-frame ones, dropping some. Of roughly 230,000 clones in the sample, about 90% were seen once. Sequencing used PBMCs. The receptors come from a girl aged 2-15 years in good health and CMV-seronegative.

This clone was seen a handful of times. The chain carries TRBV7-8 and TRBJ1-2; 10 positions agree with TRBD1. This CDR3 spans 16 amino acids. J was trimmed by 5 bases and V by 5 bases; bases with no gene match: 11. Germline V lookup: CDR1 SGHVS, CDR2 FQNEAQ. The CDR3 sequence is CASSRTETGGAYGYTF. CDR3 bases: TGTGCCAGCAGCAGAACCGAGACAGGGGGCGCATATGGCTACACCTTC.

The genes are TRBV5-1 and TRBJ2-3, with D possibly matching TRBD2 (6 bases). The CDR3 is made up of 15 amino acids. Germline CDR1 reads SGHRS; CDR2 reads YFSETQ. With 4 bases removed from V and 6 bases from J, the gap between germline ends came to 18 bases. The CDR3 region is CASSPGGTSSDTQYF. CDR3 in DNA: TGCGCCAGCAGCCCCGGTGGTACTAGCTCCGATACGCAGTATTTT. Together with reference TRBV5-1 and TRBJ2-3, the CDR3 gives the full variable domain: KAGVTQTPRYLIKTRGQQVTLSCSPISGHRSVSWYQQTPGQGLQFLFEYFSETQRNKGNFPGRFSGRQFSNSRSEMNVSTLELGDSALYLCASSPGGTSSDTQYFGPGTRLTVL.

This chain links TRBV19 with TRBJ1-2; D is possibly TRBD1 (6 bases). V was pared by 7 bases and J by 6 bases, with 18 bases between. Germline V gene data show CDR1 as LNHDA and CDR2 as SQIVND (reference sequence). The CDR3 is made up of 14 amino acids. The CDR3 nucleotides read TGTGCCAGTACCCCATCGGCAGGGGACGATGGCTACACCTTC. Amino acid sequence: CASTPSAGDDGYTF.

J is TRBJ2-3 and V is TRBV19; 10 bases map to TRBD2. Germline assignment: CDR1 LNHDA and CDR2 SQIVND (reference sequence). CDR3 length: 17 amino acids. Germline trimming cut 1 base from V and 1 base from J; bases unmatched to any gene: 5. The CDR3 reads CASSIGTSGTRTDTQYF. The CDR3 nucleotides read TGTGCCAGTAGTATAGGGACTAGCGGTACCCGCACAGATACGCAGTATTTT.

This chain joins TRBV4-1 and TRBJ2-5, with 8 nucleotides matching TRBD2. The CDR3 sequence is 14 residues long. The germline CDR1 and CDR2 sequences are MGHRA and YSYEKL. V lost 5 bases to trimming and J lost 0 bases; unmatched junction nucleotides: 2. This chain's CDR3 is CASSSGGYQETQYF. For the CDR3, the DNA is TGCGCCAGCAGCTCGGGGGGGTACCAAGAGACCCAGTACTTC.

V and J are TRBV5-4 and TRBJ2-1; TRBD2 matches 10 bases. J gave up 8 bases and V 0 bases, and 5 bases lay outside the gene matches. CDR3 length: 15 residues. Looked up from germline, CDR1 is SGHNT and CDR2 is YYREEE (reference sequence). CDR3 loop: CASSLGGTSADEQFF. As DNA, the CDR3 is TGTGCCAGCAGCTTGGGGGGGACTAGCGCGGATGAGCAGTTCTTC.

The rearrangement uses TRBV9 and TRBJ2-7; 7 bases agree with TRBD2. This CDR3 is 15 amino acids long. Losses at the gene ends were 4 bases for V and 0 bases for J; bases not matched to a gene: 7. Germline values: CDR1 SGDLS, CDR2 YYNGEE. The CDR3: CASSPGGGGSYEQYF. The CDR3 DNA is TGTGCCAGCAGCCCTGGGGGGGGTGGCTCCTACGAGCAGTACTTC.

This rearrangement joins TRBV6-5 to TRBJ1-2, with TRBD1 identical over 7 bases. Germline V lookup: CDR1 MNHEY, CDR2 SVGAGI. J gave up 7 bases and V 5 bases, and 7 bases lay outside the gene matches. This CDR3 spans 13 amino acids. This CDR3 reads CASSRDSRGGYTF. The CDR3 region has the DNA TGTGCCAGCAGTCGGGACAGTCGGGGTGGCTACACCTTC.

V gene TRBV28 combines with J gene TRBJ2-5; 7 bases agree with TRBD2. CDR3 length: 14 amino acids. The germline gives CDR1 MDHEN, CDR2 SYDVKM. The junction had 2 bases not matched to a gene; V was cut back by 2 bases and J by 2 bases. CDR3 residues: CASSLLAVQETQYF. In DNA, the CDR3 is TGTGCCAGCAGTTTACTAGCGGTACAAGAGACCCAGTACTTC.

J is TRBJ2-3 and V is TRBV19, with 7 bases fitting TRBD1. This CDR3 region has 14 residues. V gave up 6 bases and J gave up 0 bases; unmatched junction bases: 3. Germline V gene sequence: CDR1 LNHDA, CDR2 SQIVND (reference sequence). CDR3 amino acids: CASRIQGSTDTQYF. The CDR3 DNA reads TGTGCCAGTAGAATACAGGGGAGCACAGATACGCAGTATTTT.

V gene TRBV18 combines with J gene TRBJ1-4; D unclear. The CDR3 runs to 12 residues. The germline V and J ends were trimmed by 3 bases and 8 bases, with 7 bases remaining between them. The germline V gene encodes CDR1 KGHSH and CDR2 LQKENI. The CDR3 loop reads CASSPNNEKLFF. The CDR3 nucleotides are TGTGCCAGCTCACCGAACAACGAAAAACTGTTTTTT.

The chain recombines TRBV5-1 with TRBJ2-7; 13 bases map to TRBD2. Germline lookup yields CDR1 SGHRS and CDR2 YFSETQ. There are 14 residues in the CDR3. Trimming took 4 bases from V and 6 from J; bases not matched to a gene: 4. The CDR3 reads CASSPGTSGAEQYF. DNA for the CDR3: TGCGCCAGCAGCCCGGGGACTAGCGGGGCCGAGCAGTACTTC. Full variable domain (rest looked up from reference TRBV5-1 and TRBJ2-7): KAGVTQTPRYLIKTRGQQVTLSCSPISGHRSVSWYQQTPGQGLQFLFEYFSETQRNKGNFPGRFSGRQFSNSRSEMNVSTLELGDSALYLCASSPGTSGAEQYFGPGTRLTVT.

The CDR3 reads CASSFGSRPGELFF. CDR3 DNA: TGTGCCAGCAGCTTCGGGTCGCGGCCCGGGGAGCTGTTTTTT. V is TRBV5-6 and J is TRBJ2-2; D not certain. Between the trimmed V and J ends, which lost 2 bases and 6 bases, there was a span of 11 bases. This CDR3 spans 14 amino acids. In germline, CDR1 is SGHDT, CDR2 YYEEEE.

The rearrangement joins TRBV7-2 to TRBJ2-5; tentative D call: TRBD2 (6 bases). This CDR3 has 14 amino acids. Trimming took off 5 bases at V and 5 bases at J, with 15 bases between the two ends. Germline V gene data show CDR1 as SGHTA and CDR2 as FQGNSA. The CDR3 here is CASSLSVGRETQYF. The CDR3 DNA reads TGTGCCAGCAGCCTATCCGTTGGGAGGGAGACCCAGTACTTC.